This TCR beta chain was captured by sequencing in a study of memory CD4+ T cells and cytomegalovirus serostatus. Here immunoSEQ multiplex PCR was the method, and the copy in TCRdb shows in-frame clones only, minus some. The repertoire holds 80,000 or so clones, with just under 80% as singletons. The germline V gene encodes CDR1 SEHNR and CDR2 FQNEAQ (reference sequence). The length of the CDR3 is 14 residues. Deletions cut 2 bases from V and 3 bases from J, with 9 bases between. The sort gate was single viable CD3+CD4+CD8-CD45RO+ cells for memory CD4+ T cells. The gene calls are TRBV7-9 and TRBJ2-3; no reliable D call. Sequences were obtained from memory CD4+ T cells from blood. The source of this sequence is an adult in good health and CMV-seropositive. For the CDR3, the DNA is TGTGCCAGCAGCTTATGGGATCGGACAGATACGCAGTATTTT. Amino acid sequence: CASSLWDRTDTQYF.